This TCR beta chain was captured in a study of T cell changes during pregnancy in multiple sclerosis. Repertoires were generated with immunoSEQ multiplex PCR, while TCRdb's copy carries only in-frame clones and drops some. The table records some 60,000 clones, about 89% of them present only once. V was shortened by 3 bases and J by 3 bases, with 10 bases between the two germline ends. This CDR3 contains 13 residues. CDR1 is SGHRS and CDR2 is YFSETQ in the germline V gene. This clone was found once. Specimen: peripheral blood, collected after pregnancy. This sequence was found in a female donor with multiple sclerosis, enrolled in a pregnancy study. The chain combines TRBV5-1 with TRBJ2-7, with D maybe TRBD1 (5 bases). The CDR3 DNA sequence: TGCGCCAGCAGCTCTTTGGGGCGCTACGAGCAGTACTTC. It encodes CASSSLGRYEQYF.